The 12 T cell receptor beta chains presented below share a single source sample, sequenced in a study of blood T cell repertoires in COVID-19. Clones were sequenced by immunoSEQ multiplex PCR, and TCRdb holds only the in-frame ones, with some missing. The sample carries some 220,000 clones, about 80% recorded once. The specimen sequenced was PBMCs or T cells enriched from blood (not recorded which). The source is a woman in her forties with acute COVID-19.

In its sample, this clone was seen a few times. The chain links TRBV30 to TRBJ1-1, with a possible D match to TRBD1 (6 bases). V was clipped by 3 bases and J by 0 bases, with 11 bases between them. The CDR3 extends over 14 amino acids. The germline CDR1 and CDR2 sequences are GTSNPN and SVGIG (reference sequence). The CDR3 is CAWRAGTLNTEAFF. The CDR3, as DNA: TGTGCCTGGAGAGCCGGGACACTGAACACTGAAGCTTTCTTT.

CDR3 amino acids: CASSQTQVTEAFF. In DNA, the CDR3 is TGTGCCAGCAGTCAAACTCAGGTCACTGAAGCTTTCTTT. This chain links TRBV11-3 with TRBJ1-1; no clear D gene. Germline CDR1 reads SGHNT; CDR2 reads YENEEA. V lost 6 bases and J 4 bases, leaving 12 bases between the germline ends. The CDR3 covers 13 residues.

This chain uses TRBV4-1 with TRBJ2-3, with 15 positions matching TRBD2. Germline V gene sequence: CDR1 MGHRA, CDR2 YSYEKL. Trimming cost V 1 base and J 4 bases; bases outside gene matches: 6. The CDR3 contains 18 residues. CDR3 bases: TGCGCCAGCAGCCAAGGAGGACTAGCGGGAGGGGGGGCAGATACGCAGTATTTT. Amino acids: CASSQGGLAGGGADTQYF.

The V and J genes are TRBV15 and TRBJ1-1; TRBD1 aligns across 9 bases. This CDR3 has 16 residues. Germline values: CDR1 LNHNV, CDR2 YYDKDF (reference sequence). J gave up 7 bases and V 0 bases, and 9 bases lay outside the gene matches. The CDR3, as DNA: TGTGCCACCAGCAGAGATCCGGGGACAGGGTGGGGTGAAGCTTTCTTT. Translated, it gives CATSRDPGTGWGEAFF.

This clone was seen a handful of times. The chain uses TRBV7-6 and TRBJ1-3, with TRBD1 as a possible D gene (5 bases). CDR1 and CDR2 from the germline V gene are SGHVS and FNYEAQ. Trimming removed 5 bases from V and 0 bases from J, with 14 bases in between. The CDR3 covers 16 residues. The CDR3 coding sequence is TGTGCCAGCAGCACCCCGGCGGACACCTCTGGAAACACCATATATTTT. This translates into CASSTPADTSGNTIYF.

V usage is TRBV28 and J usage is TRBJ1-1, with D unclear. CDR1 MDHEN and CDR2 SYDVKM come from the germline V gene. The CDR3 has 14 residues. The V and J ends lost 9 bases and 1 base respectively, with 15 bases between them. The CDR3 DNA follows: TGTGCCAGTCAACTCGGGGTCCCGAACACTGAAGCTTTCTTT. Translating it yields CASQLGVPNTEAFF.

The chain's CDR3 is CASSLVGQANTEAFF. The CDR3 nucleotides read TGTGCCAGCAGCTTAGTCGGCCAGGCGAACACTGAAGCTTTCTTT. The chain carries TRBV7-9 and TRBJ1-1; no firm D call. Between the trimmed V and J ends, which lost 1 base and 1 base, there was a span of 10 bases. This CDR3 has 15 amino acids. Germline V lookup: CDR1 SEHNR, CDR2 FQNEAQ (reference sequence).

V usage is TRBV5-1 and J usage is TRBJ1-4; D is unclear. The CDR3 contains 11 residues. Germline V gene sequence: CDR1 SGHRS, CDR2 YFSETQ. V shed 6 bases and J shed 7 bases, with 7 bases lying between them. The CDR3 nucleotides read TGCGCCAGCAACGGAGGTGAAAAACTGTTTTTT. It translates to CASNGGEKLFF.

This clone occurred once. This chain links TRBV6-2 or TRBV6-3 with TRBJ2-1; 9 bases agree with TRBD1. After removal of 6 bases from V and 4 bases from J, the junction contained 7 bases not matched to a gene. The CDR3 has 15 residues. Per the germline V gene, CDR1 is MNHEY and CDR2 is SVGEGT. In DNA, the CDR3 is TGTGCCAGCAGCTCCCGGGACAGGGCATACAATGAGCAGTTCTTC. It codes for CASSSRDRAYNEQFF.

The V call is TRBV7-3, the J call TRBJ2-1; no definite D call. V dropped 5 bases and J dropped 2 bases, with 13 bases sitting between them. Germline V CDR1 and CDR2: SGHTA, FQGTGA. The CDR3 consists of 15 residues. CDR3 sequence reads: CASSPTLRPYNEQFF. The CDR3 DNA follows: TGTGCCAGCAGCCCGACCCTCAGGCCCTACAATGAGCAGTTCTTC.

The V gene is TRBV9, the J gene TRBJ2-3, with 9 bases lining up with TRBD2. CDR1 is SGDLS and CDR2 is YYNGEE in the germline V gene. V lost 6 bases and J lost 6; bases outside the gene matches: 11. This CDR3 region has 15 residues. The DNA for the CDR3 is TGTGCCAGCACCACTGCGGGAGGGTTGGCTGATACGCAGTATTTT. Its protein is CASTTAGGLADTQYF.

The chain links TRBV5-4 to TRBJ2-7; 9 bases line up with TRBD1. This CDR3 has 16 residues. Germline lookup yields CDR1 SGHNT and CDR2 YYREEE (reference sequence). The junction had 8 bases not matched to a gene; V was cut back by 1 base and J by 3 bases. The DNA of the CDR3 is TGTGCCAGCAGCTTGACCGGACAGGGGTGGAACTACGAGCAGTACTTC. Translating gives CASSLTGQGWNYEQYF.